One and the same sample provided the 18 T cell receptor beta chains below, sequenced in a study of blood T cells in healthy people across ages. Together with a sample-barcoded 5' primer, a J-beta primer mix was included in a second PCR lasting roughly 6 to 12 cycles. MiXCR, applied by TCRdb to the 5' RACE reads, yields one record per CDR3 protein. The data show 1.8 million or so distinct CDR3 sequences, approximately 39% seen once. Sequenced input: blood. Receptors originate from a human donor in good health.

In its sample, this clonotype was seen a few times. J is TRBJ2-5 and V is TRBV7-9, with TRBD2 matching over 8 bases. The CDR3 has 15 amino acids. The J segment lost 3 bases and the V segment lost 1 base, leaving 4 bases of the junction unmatched. Germline-derived CDR1 and CDR2 are SEHNR and FQNEAQ (reference sequence). This CDR3 is CASSLVRGGKETQYF. CDR3 nucleotide sequence: TGTGCCAGCAGCTTAGTCCGGGGGGGAAAAGAGACCCAGTACTTC.

This clonotype was seen a handful of times. This chain joins TRBV4-3 and TRBJ1-6, with no clear D. CDR3 length equals 13 residues. Deletions cut 8 bases from V and 0 bases from J, with 5 bases between. Per germline, CDR1 LGHNA and CDR2 YSLEER. The CDR3 DNA reads as TGCGCCAGCGGGAGCTCCTATAATTCACCCCTCCACTTT. Protein sequence: CASGSSYNSPLHF.

The V and J genes are TRBV7-2 and TRBJ2-5; 10 bases agree with TRBD2. CDR3 length: 16 residues. The V gene's germline CDR1 is SGHTA and CDR2 FQGNSA. The trim removed 1 base at V and 2 bases at J, leaving 4 bases unmatched. CDR3 amino acids: CASSLGGLASQETQYF. CDR3 nucleotides: TGTGCCAGCAGCTTAGGGGGACTAGCGTCGCAAGAGACCCAGTACTTC.

The rearrangement joins TRBV5-1 to TRBJ2-7; TRBD1 aligns across 8 bases. CDR1 and CDR2 (germline): SGHRS, YFSETQ. This CDR3 region has 14 residues. The V and J ends lost 4 bases and 3 bases, in that order; junction bases with no gene match: 6. In DNA, the CDR3 is TGCGCCAGCAGCGGGGGACAGGTTAACTACGAGCAGTACTTC. It is translated as CASSGGQVNYEQYF.

The chain joins TRBV15 to TRBJ1-2; D is unresolved. Germline V gene lookup returns CDR1 LNHNV and CDR2 YYDKDF (reference sequence). The length of the CDR3 is 12 residues. V dropped 5 bases and J dropped 10 bases, with 14 bases sitting between them. The CDR3: CATSSAVRLYTF. The CDR3, as DNA: TGTGCCACCAGCTCCGCAGTTCGGCTCTACACCTTC.

The V call is TRBV2, the J call TRBJ2-3; D possibly corresponds to TRBD2 (5 bases). The CDR3 covers 17 residues. The germline V gene encodes CDR1 SNHLY and CDR2 FYNNEI. V was cut by 4 bases and J by 0 bases, with 17 bases left in between. The chain's CDR3 is CASSVQLASSSTDTQYF. Written as DNA, the CDR3 is TGTGCCAGCAGTGTGCAGTTAGCGTCATCTAGCACAGATACGCAGTATTTT.

The J gene is TRBJ2-5, the V gene TRBV7-9, with 7 bases aligning to TRBD2. Matching the DNA end better, TRBJ2-7 makes the J call doubtful. CDR1 is SEHNR and CDR2 is FQNEAQ in the germline V gene (reference sequence). The CDR3 runs 16 residues. The CDR3 is CASSAPPGRVFYEQYF. The CDR3 region has the DNA TGTGCCAGCAGCGCACCCCCAGGGAGGGTTTTCTACGAGCAGTACTTC.

V usage is TRBV7-9 and J usage is TRBJ2-3; weak D call: TRBD2 (7 bases). Trimming stripped 1 base from V and 2 bases from J, with 16 bases between. Per germline, CDR1 SEHNR and CDR2 FQNEAQ (reference sequence). The CDR3 extends over 17 amino acids. CDR3 region: CASSLGVAGAPTDTQYF. The CDR3 DNA reads TGTGCCAGCAGCTTAGGTGTCGCGGGGGCCCCCACAGATACGCAGTATTTT.

This chain links TRBV4-1 with TRBJ1-2; D not resolved. Deletions cut 1 base from V and 1 base from J, with 16 bases between. Germline assignment: CDR1 MGHRA and CDR2 YSYEKL. The CDR3 totals 17 residues. As DNA, the CDR3 is TGCGCCAGCAGCCAAGGATGGGCCAGACGGGGTAACTATGGCTACACCTTC. Translation gives CASSQGWARRGNYGYTF.

The J gene is TRBJ2-3, the V gene TRBV20-1, with 12 bases aligning to TRBD2. CDR1 and CDR2 from the germline V gene are DFQATT and SNEGSKA (reference sequence). This CDR3 comprises 14 residues. V lost 4 bases, J lost 6 bases, and 5 bases stayed unmatched. CDR3 DNA: TGCAGTGCTAATCCTAGCGGGGGGGTGGATACGCAGTATTTT. The encoded protein is CSANPSGGVDTQYF.

In this sample, this clonotype turned up a few times. The chain has TRBV6-2 or TRBV6-3 and TRBJ2-3, with TRBD2 matching over 7 bases. The CDR3 is 17 amino acids. The germline V gene has CDR1 MNHEY and CDR2 SVGEGT. Unmatched junction bases numbered 16, after V lost 5 bases and J lost 5 bases. CDR3 protein: CASSRHLPAGVIDTQYF. CDR3 sequence (DNA): TGTGCCAGCAGTCGACACTTGCCTGCGGGGGTCATAGATACGCAGTATTTT.

The chain is built from TRBV7-9 and TRBJ2-1; D might be TRBD1 or TRBD2, each matching 7 bases. CDR1 is SEHNR and CDR2 is FQNEAQ in the germline V gene (reference sequence). V was shortened by 4 bases and J by 4 bases, with 17 bases between the two germline ends. CDR3 length: 16 amino acids. This CDR3 is CASSSTLRGGYNEQFF. In nucleotides, the CDR3 is TGTGCCAGCAGCTCCACCCTCAGGGGGGGGTACAATGAGCAGTTCTTC.

CDR3 in amino acids: CASSFPPYSNQPQHF. The CDR3 nucleotides read TGTGCCAGCAGCTTTCCTCCTTATAGCAATCAGCCCCAGCATTTT. V and J are TRBV5-8 and TRBJ1-5, with unresolved D. With 2 bases removed from V and 0 bases from J, the gap between germline ends came to 9 bases. The germline CDR1 and CDR2 sequences are SGHTS and YDEGEE. This CDR3 contains 15 residues.

This clonotype was seen a few times. CDR3 amino acids: CATSDPRRTKGAFF. The CDR3 nucleotides are TGTGCCACCAGTGACCCTCGACGGACAAAAGGGGCTTTCTTT. This chain uses TRBV24-1 with TRBJ1-1; possibly TRBD1 for D (5 bases). Trimming removed 4 bases from V and 11 bases from J, with 19 bases in between. The germline V gene encodes CDR1 KGHDR and CDR2 SFDVKD. This CDR3 region has 14 residues.

This clonotype was picked up a small number of times. The rearrangement links TRBV19 to TRBJ2-2; D may be TRBD1 or TRBD2 (5 bases each). V was trimmed by 11 bases and J by 4 bases, leaving 20 bases between them. The germline gives CDR1 LNHDA, CDR2 SQIVND (reference sequence). The CDR3 contains 15 residues. CDR3 region: CACGPTGRGTGELFF. The DNA for the CDR3 is TGTGCCTGCGGCCCTACGGGAAGGGGCACCGGGGAGCTGTTTTTT.

This clonotype was seen more than once but under ten times. The rearrangement links TRBV28 to TRBJ2-1, with a weak D call TRBD1 (5 bases). Germline V gives CDR1 MDHEN, CDR2 SYDVKM. The CDR3 is made up of 19 amino acids. Between the trimmed V and J ends, which lost 2 bases and 3 bases, there was a span of 23 bases. The CDR3 is CASSLLANTQGYDYNEQFF. CDR3 nucleotides: TGTGCCAGCAGTTTACTCGCAAACACGCAGGGCTATGACTACAATGAGCAGTTCTTC.

The J gene is TRBJ1-1, the V gene TRBV4-1, with D perhaps TRBD1 (5 bases). The CDR3 has 12 residues. CDR1 and CDR2 (germline): MGHRA, YSYEKL. V was clipped by 3 bases and J by 11 bases, with 13 bases between them. The CDR3 DNA sequence: TGCGCCAGCAGCCACGGGGGTGGGGACGCTTTCTTT. Amino acid sequence: CASSHGGGDAFF.

This chain's CDR3 is CASSPGSSGALNTQYF. CDR3 nucleotides: TGTGCCAGCAGCCCCGGGAGTAGCGGGGCGCTCAATACGCAGTATTTT. The rearrangement links TRBV7-3 to TRBJ2-3; 8 nucleotides match TRBD2. Germline CDR1 SGHTA, CDR2 FQGTGA. This CDR3 is 16 amino acids long. The J segment lost 7 bases and the V segment lost 5 bases, leaving 14 bases of the junction unmatched.